The 7 T cell receptor beta chains below come from one sample, sequenced in a study of T cells in women clearing cervical HPV infection. Clones were sequenced by immunoSEQ multiplex PCR, and TCRdb holds only the in-frame ones, with some missing. Its listing shows more than 45,000 clones. Sequenced: blood buffy coat. Source of these receptors: a woman between 18 and 69 years old with a cervical HPV16 infection that either progressed to CIN3+ or cleared (not recorded which).

To note about this clone: With the read ending 3 residues before the CDR3 end, the germline J gene is used to fill in that end. The rearrangement joins TRBV7-6 to TRBJ2-3; D is perhaps TRBD1 (6 bases). The germline V and J ends were trimmed by 2 bases and 0 bases, with 15 bases remaining between them. Per the germline V gene, CDR1 is SGHVS and CDR2 is FNYEAQ. The CDR3 is made up of 17 amino acids. CDR3 DNA, as far as it was read: TGTGCCAGCAGCTTAAAGGGTAGGGGGTCTAGCACAGATACG. Translation: CASSLKGRGSSTDT. The full CDR3 protein is CASSLKGRGSSTDTQYF.

Comment on this clone: Read sequence stops 3 residues before the CDR3 end, and the germline J gene provides the missing end. This chain uses TRBV20-1 with TRBJ2-7; tentative D call: TRBD1 (6 bases). The V gene lost 0 bases and the J gene lost 4 bases, with 16 bases spanning the gap. Germline values: CDR1 DFQATT, CDR2 SNEGSKA (reference sequence). CDR3 length: 15 amino acids. Partial CDR3 DNA: TGCAGTGCTAGAGACTTACAGGGTGAGGCTTACGAG. Protein product: CSARDLQGEAYE. The full CDR3 is CSARDLQGEAYEQYF.

The CDR3 spells CATSPGGVGNSPLHF. The part of the CDR3 DNA that was read is TGTGCCACCAGCCCGGGAGGGGTAGGAAATTCACCC. The genes are TRBV15 and TRBJ1-6, with D tentatively TRBD1 (5 bases). The CDR3 end falls 3 residues outside the read, so it is completed with the germline J gene. Trimming stripped 5 bases from V and 7 bases from J, with 15 bases between. Germline V gene data show CDR1 as LNHNV and CDR2 as YYDKDF (reference sequence). CDR3 length equals 15 residues.

To note about this clone: With the read ending 3 residues before the CDR3 end, the germline J gene is used to fill in that end. The V and J genes are TRBV20-1 and TRBJ2-7; D is perhaps TRBD2 (5 bases). V lost 6 bases and J 4 bases, leaving 16 bases between the germline ends. Germline V gene lookup returns CDR1 DFQATT and CDR2 SNEGSKA (reference sequence). This CDR3 contains 13 residues. CDR3 DNA, as far as it was read: TGCAGTGCCCTAACTATGACGGGGTACGAG. This gives the protein CSALTMTGYE. The full CDR3 reads CSALTMTGYEQYF.

In regard to this clone: The sequenced fragment ends 3 residues before the CDR3 boundary, so the rest is inferred from the germline J gene. V gene TRBV7-2 combines with J gene TRBJ1-2, with 7 bases matching TRBD1. In germline, CDR1 is SGHTA, CDR2 FQGNSA. V shed 5 bases and J 4 bases; nucleotides not matched to a gene: 7. The CDR3 totals 14 residues. CDR3 residues: CASSLRGLGYGYTF. The covered CDR3 bases are TGTGCCAGCAGCCTTAGGGGGCTCGGCTATGGC.

The CDR3 reads CASSLEGAGELFF. The sequenced part of the CDR3 DNA is TGCGCCAGCAGCTTGGAAGGGGCCGGGGAG. The chain carries TRBV5-1 and TRBJ2-2; D is possibly TRBD1 (5 bases). The CDR3 end falls 3 residues outside the read, so it is completed with the germline J gene. CDR1 is SGHRS, CDR2 YFSETQ, per germline. The CDR3 has 13 amino acids. Deletions cut 0 bases from V and 6 bases from J, with 6 bases between.

Notes on this clone: Read data end 3 residues before the CDR3 end; the end is taken from the germline J gene. This chain links TRBV20-1 with TRBJ1-5, with 8 bases lining up with TRBD1. This CDR3 has 13 residues. Germline trimming cut 3 bases from V and 4 bases from J; bases unmatched to any gene: 2. Germline-derived CDR1 and CDR2 are DFQATT and SNEGSKA (reference sequence). CDR3 DNA (partial): TGCAGTGCTAGTCAGGGGGCTAATCAGCCC. Its protein is CSASQGANQP. The complete CDR3 sequence is CSASQGANQPQHF.